The rows below give T cell receptor beta chains drawn from one sample of a study of OX40 agonist ivuxolimab in advanced cancers. Measured with immunoSEQ multiplex PCR; TCRdb has only the in-frame clones, and not every one. This sample carries over 100,000 clones, around 93% of them seen once, and the ten largest clones take 0.15% to 0.17%. Specimen: CD4+ or CD8+ T cells sorted from blood, collected in a trial of the OX40 agonist ivuxolimab. The receptors originated from an adult with an advanced solid tumor such as melanoma, head and neck, liver or kidney cancer. CDR3s include the opening cysteine and the closing phenylalanine or tryptophan. A D gene is named only where the DNA matches it firmly. Rows give clone size only sometimes, using once, few, many, or a class for an expanded clone.

d_gene,v_gene,abundance,j_gene,CDR3nt,CDR3aa
.,TRBV7-9,.,TRBJ1-4,TGTGCCAGCCTTCTTTGGCAGGGGCGTACTAATGAAAAACTGTTTTTT,CASLLWQGRTNEKLFF
.,TRBV6-5,.,TRBJ2-5,TGTGCCAGCAGCACCGGGATTAAAGAGACCCAGTACTTC,CASSTGIKETQYF
TRBD2,TRBV19,.,TRBJ2-7,TGTGCCAGTAGTTTACTAGCTGGCGGGAGCTCCTACGAGCAGTACTTC,CASSLLAGGSSYEQYF
.,TRBV7-8,once,TRBJ1-2,TGTGCCAGCAGCTTAAATGTCCGACCTAACTATGGCTACACCTTC,CASSLNVRPNYGYTF
.,TRBV5-1,.,TRBJ2-7,TGCGCCAGCAGCGGTAGCCCGCTCGAGCAGTACTTC,CASSGSPLEQYF
.,TRBV28,.,TRBJ1-1,TGTGCCAGCAGCTGGGGGTATACAAACACTGAAGCTTTCTTT,CASSWGYTNTEAFF
TRBD2,TRBV29-1,.,TRBJ2-7,TGCAGCGTGTACAATCGGGGGGTTTCCTACGAGCAGTACTTC,CSVYNRGVSYEQYF
.,TRBV12-5,.,TRBJ1-1,TGTGCTAGTGGTTTGGACCCGTTCAGGACTGAAGCTTTCTTT,CASGLDPFRTEAFF
.,TRBV7-6,.,TRBJ1-1,TGTGCCAGCAGCTTAGACGTCCAGAACACTGAAGCTTTCTTT,CASSLDVQNTEAFF
.,TRBV2,.,TRBJ1-5,TGTGCCAGCAGTGAAATTGAGGGGCCCCTCAATCAGCCCCAGCATTTT,CASSEIEGPLNQPQHF
TRBD1,TRBV7-2,.,TRBJ2-5,TGTGCCAGCAGCCTCCACAGGGGGCAAGAGACCCAGTACTTC,CASSLHRGQETQYF
.,TRBV7-8,.,TRBJ1-2,TGTGCCAGCAGCTTAGCCCGCAGGGATTTTAGTGGCTACACCTTC,CASSLARRDFSGYTF
TRBD1,TRBV7-2,.,TRBJ2-2,TGTGCCAGCAGCGGGTCCCCGACAGGGCGAGTCGGGGAGCTGTTTTTT,CASSGSPTGRVGELFF
.,TRBV19,.,TRBJ1-4,TGTGCCAGTAGTATCGGGGGGGCTTTTAATGAAAAACTGTTTTTT,CASSIGGAFNEKLFF
TRBD1,TRBV28,.,TRBJ1-2,TGTGCCAGCAGTTTGGCTCAGGGGGCGCCCGGCTACACCTTC,CASSLAQGAPGYTF
.,TRBV5-1,.,TRBJ2-7,TGCGCCAGCAGCCGCCCCTCCTACGAGCAGTACTTC,CASSRPSYEQYF
.,TRBV7-9,.,TRBJ2-5,TGTGCCAGCAGCTTATTAGTGCTGGATGAGACCCAGTACTTC,CASSLLVLDETQYF
.,TRBV19,.,TRBJ1-3,TGTGCCAGTAGTAGGGCGGAATCTGGAAACACCATATATTTT,CASSRAESGNTIYF
.,TRBV5-1,.,TRBJ1-3,TGCGCCAGCAGCTTGGGCTTCGAGATTGAGACGACCATATATTTT,CASSLGFEIETTIYF
.,TRBV19,.,TRBJ1-3,TGTGCCAGTAGTCGAGTGGGACGGACGCTCTCTGGAAACACCATATATTTT,CASSRVGRTLSGNTIYF
.,TRBV19,.,TRBJ2-1,TGTGCCAGTAGTATCTTGCGGGACAATGAGCAGTTCTTC,CASSILRDNEQFF
TRBD1,TRBV11-1,.,TRBJ1-5,TGTGCCAGCAGCTCGGGACAGACAAATCAGCCCCAGCATTTT,CASSSGQTNQPQHF
TRBD2,TRBV7-8,.,TRBJ2-2,TGTGCCAGCAGCTTGTGGGGTAGCGGGGGGCCGAACACCGGGGAGCTGTTTTTT,CASSLWGSGGPNTGELFF
TRBD2,TRBV19,.,TRBJ2-1,TGTGCCAGTAGAGGGACTAGCGGGGGCAATGAGCAGTTCTTC,CASRGTSGGNEQFF
TRBD2,TRBV9,.,TRBJ2-5,TGTGCCAGCAGCGTAGGGCTAGCGGGACGAGAGACCCAGTACTTC,CASSVGLAGRETQYF
.,TRBV9,.,TRBJ1-2,TGTGCCAGCAGCGTGAGCCAGGGGAGGGAAGGAGGCTACACCTTC,CASSVSQGREGGYTF
.,TRBV27,.,TRBJ2-7,TGTGCCAGCAGTTTCCGGGACGGCCGCGAGCAGTACTTC,CASSFRDGREQYF
.,TRBV28,.,TRBJ1-6,TGTGCCAGCAGTTTGGGGGGGGAGGTCTCACCCCTCCACTTT,CASSLGGEVSPLHF
.,TRBV11-1,.,TRBJ2-5,TGTGCCAGCAGCCTCGAGGGGGGGAGAGAGACCCAGTACTTC,CASSLEGGRETQYF